These T cell receptor beta chains were read from a single sample in a study of blood T cells in healthy people across ages. TCRdb used MiXCR to reprocess the 5' RACE reads, holding one entry per CDR3 protein. The data hold 700,000 to 950,000 distinct CDR3 sequences, with roughly two fifths observed a single time. The sample taken for sequencing was blood. The source of these receptors is a woman aged 55-70 years in good health. CDR3s leave out the opening cysteine and the closing phenylalanine or tryptophan. D genes are given only for firm matches.

d_gene: TRBD2; j_gene: TRBJ2-2; v_gene: TRBV6-5; CDR3aa: ASSYTSGRVGELF
d_gene: TRBD2; j_gene: TRBJ2-1; v_gene: TRBV11-2; CDR3aa: ASSLVIYQGGGGNEQF
d_gene: -; j_gene: TRBJ2-5; v_gene: TRBV7-2; CDR3aa: ASSKAGEETQY
d_gene: -; j_gene: TRBJ1-2; v_gene: TRBV7-6; CDR3aa: ASSFRGEGHGYT
d_gene: -; j_gene: TRBJ2-2; v_gene: TRBV6-2/TRBV6-3; CDR3aa: ASSRRTAPSTGELF
d_gene: -; j_gene: TRBJ2-7; v_gene: TRBV7-8; CDR3aa: ASSVALYEQY
d_gene: TRBD2; j_gene: TRBJ2-3; v_gene: TRBV6-1; CDR3aa: ASMETSGSWSTDTQY
d_gene: -; j_gene: TRBJ2-1; v_gene: TRBV20-1; CDR3aa: SASPELYNEQF
d_gene: TRBD2; j_gene: TRBJ2-7; v_gene: TRBV7-3; CDR3aa: ASSLSAGGLYEQY
d_gene: -; j_gene: TRBJ2-7; v_gene: TRBV12-3/TRBV12-4; CDR3aa: ASSFSGRGYEQY
d_gene: TRBD1; j_gene: TRBJ1-1; v_gene: TRBV7-3; CDR3aa: ASSLGDRGLTEAF
d_gene: -; j_gene: TRBJ2-1; v_gene: TRBV24-1; CDR3aa: ATSDVGQKEQF
d_gene: TRBD2; j_gene: TRBJ2-2; v_gene: TRBV4-3; CDR3aa: ASSHATSSSYNTGELF
d_gene: TRBD2; j_gene: TRBJ2-2; v_gene: TRBV29-1; CDR3aa: SVTGRPGTGELF
d_gene: -; j_gene: TRBJ1-2; v_gene: TRBV6-2/TRBV6-3; CDR3aa: ASSFGLYGYT
d_gene: -; j_gene: TRBJ1-1; v_gene: TRBV25-1; CDR3aa: ASSAGGYTEAF
d_gene: -; j_gene: TRBJ1-3; v_gene: TRBV6-6; CDR3aa: ASSRPVGDGNTIY
d_gene: -; j_gene: TRBJ1-2; v_gene: TRBV27; CDR3aa: ASSYRDNYGYT
d_gene: -; j_gene: TRBJ2-1; v_gene: TRBV9; CDR3aa: ASSAEWGGGRNEQF
d_gene: -; j_gene: TRBJ1-6; v_gene: TRBV18; CDR3aa: ASSTRELNSPLH
d_gene: TRBD1; j_gene: TRBJ1-5; v_gene: TRBV6-2/TRBV6-3; CDR3aa: ASSFLTGTQQPQH
d_gene: TRBD1; j_gene: TRBJ1-2; v_gene: TRBV12-3/TRBV12-4; CDR3aa: ASSSRTGTPGGYT
d_gene: TRBD1; j_gene: TRBJ1-5; v_gene: TRBV4-2; CDR3aa: AGSTKTGGTQPQH